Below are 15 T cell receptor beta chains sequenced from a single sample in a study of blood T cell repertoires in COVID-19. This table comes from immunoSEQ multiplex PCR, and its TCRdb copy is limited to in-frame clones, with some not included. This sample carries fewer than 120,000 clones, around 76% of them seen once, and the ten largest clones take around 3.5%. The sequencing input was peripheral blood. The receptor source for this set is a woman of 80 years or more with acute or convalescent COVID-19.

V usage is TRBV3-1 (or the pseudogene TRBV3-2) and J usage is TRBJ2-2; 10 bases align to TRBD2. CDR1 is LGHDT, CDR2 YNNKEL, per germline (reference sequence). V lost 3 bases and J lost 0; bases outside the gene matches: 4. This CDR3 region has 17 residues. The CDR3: CASSHMSGGANTGELFF. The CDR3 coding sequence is TGTGCCAGCAGCCATATGAGCGGGGGGGCGAACACCGGGGAGCTGTTTTTT.

The CDR3 region has the DNA TGTGCCAGCTCACCTTACGGGACAGGGGAATTCGAGCAGTACTTC. It is translated as CASSPYGTGEFEQYF. This chain joins TRBV18 and TRBJ2-7; 10 nucleotides align to TRBD1. V lost 3 bases and J lost 6; bases outside the gene matches: 8. From germline, CDR1 is KGHSH and CDR2 LQKENI. The CDR3 is 15 residues long. The variable domain in full, with the rest retrieved from reference TRBV18 and TRBJ2-7, is NAGVMQNPRHLVRRRGQEARLRCSPMKGHSHVYWYRQLPEEGLKFMVYLQKENIIDESGMPKERFSAEFPKEGPSILRIQQVVRGDSAAYFCASSPYGTGEFEQYFGPGTRLTVT.

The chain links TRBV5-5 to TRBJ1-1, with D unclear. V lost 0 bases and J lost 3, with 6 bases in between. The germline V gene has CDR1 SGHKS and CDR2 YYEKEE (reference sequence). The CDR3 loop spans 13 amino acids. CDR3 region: CASSLDQDTEAFF. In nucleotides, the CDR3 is TGTGCCAGCAGCTTGGACCAGGACACTGAAGCTTTCTTT.

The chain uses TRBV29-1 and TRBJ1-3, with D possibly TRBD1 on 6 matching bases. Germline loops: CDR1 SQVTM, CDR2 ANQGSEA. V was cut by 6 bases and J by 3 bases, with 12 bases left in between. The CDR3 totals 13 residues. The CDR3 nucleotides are TGCAGCGTGGCGACAGGAGGTGGAAACACCATATATTTT. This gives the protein CSVATGGGNTIYF.

The CDR3, as DNA: TGTGCCAGCCGACAGGGAATAGGGGAAAAACTGTTTTTT. It codes for CASRQGIGEKLFF. The chain joins TRBV19 to TRBJ1-4; 7 bases line up with TRBD1. In germline, CDR1 is LNHDA, CDR2 SQIVND (reference sequence). This CDR3 spans 13 amino acids. With 9 bases clipped from V and 8 bases from J, the junction kept 9 bases outside the gene matches.

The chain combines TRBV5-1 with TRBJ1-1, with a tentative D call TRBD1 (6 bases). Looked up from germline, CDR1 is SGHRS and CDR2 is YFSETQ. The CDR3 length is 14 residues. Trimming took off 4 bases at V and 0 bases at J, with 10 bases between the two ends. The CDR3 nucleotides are TGCGCCAGCAGCCCCGGGACAATGAACACTGAAGCTTTCTTT. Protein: CASSPGTMNTEAFF.

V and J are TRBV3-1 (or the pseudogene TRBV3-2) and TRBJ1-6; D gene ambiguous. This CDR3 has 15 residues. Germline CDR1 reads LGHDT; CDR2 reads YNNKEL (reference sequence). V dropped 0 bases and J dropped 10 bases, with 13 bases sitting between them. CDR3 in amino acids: CASSQDVGVRSPLHF. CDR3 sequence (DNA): TGTGCCAGCAGCCAAGATGTCGGGGTGAGGTCACCCCTCCACTTT.

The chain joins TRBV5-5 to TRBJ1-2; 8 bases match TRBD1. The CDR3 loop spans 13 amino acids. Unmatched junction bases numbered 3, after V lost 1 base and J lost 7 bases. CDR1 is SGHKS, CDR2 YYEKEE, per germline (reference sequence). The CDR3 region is CASSLTGGGGYTF. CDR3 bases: TGTGCCAGCAGCTTGACAGGGGGAGGTGGCTACACCTTC.

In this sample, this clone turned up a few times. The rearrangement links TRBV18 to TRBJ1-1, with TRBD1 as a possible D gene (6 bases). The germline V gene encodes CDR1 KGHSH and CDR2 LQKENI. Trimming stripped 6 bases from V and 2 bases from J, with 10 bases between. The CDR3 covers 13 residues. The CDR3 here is CASSGTINTEAFF. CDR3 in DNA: TGTGCCAGCTCTGGGACAATAAACACTGAAGCTTTCTTT.

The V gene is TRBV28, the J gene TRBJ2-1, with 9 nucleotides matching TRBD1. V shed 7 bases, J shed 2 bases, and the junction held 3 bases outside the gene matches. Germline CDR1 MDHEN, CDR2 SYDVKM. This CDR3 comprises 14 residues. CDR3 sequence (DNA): TGTGCCAGCACAACAGGGGGCGCCTACAATGAGCAGTTCTTC. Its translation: CASTTGGAYNEQFF.

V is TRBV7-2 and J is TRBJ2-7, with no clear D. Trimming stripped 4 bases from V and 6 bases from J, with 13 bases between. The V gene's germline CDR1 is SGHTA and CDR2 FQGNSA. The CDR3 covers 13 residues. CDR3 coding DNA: TGTGCCAGCAGCTCACTCAGGATCTCCGAGCAGTACTTC. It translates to CASSSLRISEQYF.

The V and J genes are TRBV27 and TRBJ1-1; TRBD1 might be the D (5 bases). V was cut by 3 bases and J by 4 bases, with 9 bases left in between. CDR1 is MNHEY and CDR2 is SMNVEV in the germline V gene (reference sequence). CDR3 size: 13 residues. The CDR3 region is CASSFRGSTEAFF. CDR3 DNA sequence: TGTGCCAGCAGTTTCCGGGGGTCCACTGAAGCTTTCTTT.

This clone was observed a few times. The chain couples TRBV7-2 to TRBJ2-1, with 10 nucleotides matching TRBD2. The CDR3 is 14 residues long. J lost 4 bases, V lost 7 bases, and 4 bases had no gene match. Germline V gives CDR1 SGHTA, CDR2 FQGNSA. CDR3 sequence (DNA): TGTGCCAGCAACCTAGCGGGAGTGTACAATGAGCAGTTCTTC. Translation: CASNLAGVYNEQFF.

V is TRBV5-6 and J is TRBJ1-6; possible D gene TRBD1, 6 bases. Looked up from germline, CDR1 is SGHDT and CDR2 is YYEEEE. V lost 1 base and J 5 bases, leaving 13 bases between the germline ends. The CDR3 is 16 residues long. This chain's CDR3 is CASSLFGTKNNSPLHF. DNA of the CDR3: TGTGCCAGCAGCTTGTTTGGGACAAAAAATAATTCACCCCTCCACTTT.

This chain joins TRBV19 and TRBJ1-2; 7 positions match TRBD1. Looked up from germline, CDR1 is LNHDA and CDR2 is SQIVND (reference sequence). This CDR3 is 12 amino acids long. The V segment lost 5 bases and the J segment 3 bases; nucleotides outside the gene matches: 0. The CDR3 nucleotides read TGTGCCAGTAGTGGACAGGACTATGGCTACACCTTC. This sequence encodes CASSGQDYGYTF.